This is a list of T cell receptor beta chains from one sample in a study of T cell responses to AZD1222 COVID-19 vaccine. Measured with immunoSEQ multiplex PCR; TCRdb has only the in-frame clones, and not every one. The data show more than 95,000 clones, with about 92% seen just once and about 3% held by the top ten. The sample in question was peripheral blood, obtained on day 0 of AZD1222 vaccination. The origin of the receptors is an adult in good health. Both conserved end residues are part of each CDR3. Each record gives: J gene, clone size, V gene, D gene, CDR3 DNA, CDR3 protein. A D gene is named only where the DNA matches it firmly. The size field is filled for only some rows; it gives once, few, many or a size class.

>TRBJ2-1|once|TRBV7-8|TRBD2
TGTGCCAGCAGCTTAGAACGAGCGGGAGTTGAGTTCTTC
CASSLERAGVEFF
>TRBJ2-5|-|TRBV5-1|-
TGCGCCAGCAGCTTGGTTCTAGACCCCCAAGAGACCCAGTACTTC
CASSLVLDPQETQYF
>TRBJ2-1|-|TRBV27|-
TGTGCCAGCAGTACGAGCTCCTACAATGAGCAGTTCTTC
CASSTSSYNEQFF
>TRBJ2-1|-|TRBV9|-
TGTGCCAGCAGCGCCCAATCCTTTGGGGGAGGGGGCAATGAGCAGTTCTTC
CASSAQSFGGGGNEQFF
>TRBJ2-4|-|TRBV6-5|-
TGTGCCAGCAGTTACGCGGACATTCAGTACTTC
CASSYADIQYF
>TRBJ2-5|once|TRBV5-4|-
TGTGCCAGCAGCCCCGGACAGCGGGCTTACCAAGAGACCCAGTACTTC
CASSPGQRAYQETQYF
>TRBJ2-1|-|TRBV28|TRBD2
TGTGCCAGCAGTTTAATAGCGGGAATCTACAATGAGCAGTTCTTC
CASSLIAGIYNEQFF
>TRBJ1-4|-|TRBV28|-
TGTGCCAGCAGTTTACTAAGGACTAATGAAAAACTGTTTTTT
CASSLLRTNEKLFF
>TRBJ2-2|-|TRBV21-1|-
TGTGCCAGCAGCGAGAGAGGGAGGGGACACACCGGGGAGCTGTTTTTT
CASSERGRGHTGELFF
>TRBJ2-7|-|TRBV13|-
TGTGCCAGCAGCTCAAAGCTCTACGAGCAGTACTTC
CASSSKLYEQYF
>TRBJ2-1|-|TRBV12-5|-
TGTGCTAGTGGTTTGGTAAATGAGCAGTTCTTC
CASGLVNEQFF
>TRBJ1-4|-|TRBV2|TRBD1
TGTGCCAGCACCCGTGGCGGACAGGGAATCGCGAATGAAAAACTGTTTTTT
CASTRGGQGIANEKLFF
>TRBJ2-7|-|TRBV10-1|TRBD1
TGCGCCAGCAGTGAGTCGGGGACAGGGGATTACGAGCAGTACTTC
CASSESGTGDYEQYF
>TRBJ1-6|once|TRBV9|TRBD1
TGTGCCAGCAGTAGGGACAGGGGACTAGCGCTGGATAATTCACCCCTCCACTTT
CASSRDRGLALDNSPLHF
>TRBJ2-1|-|TRBV10-1|-
TGCGCCAGCAGTTTAAGGCAGGGTGGTTACAATGAGCAGTTCTTC
CASSLRQGGYNEQFF
>TRBJ2-7|-|TRBV28|TRBD1
TGTGCCAGCAGAACAGGGGAAACCTACGAGCAGTACTTC
CASRTGETYEQYF
>TRBJ1-2|once|TRBV15|-
TGTGCCACCAGCAGGGATAGTGGACAGTTTGTTAACTATGGCTACACCTTC
CATSRDSGQFVNYGYTF
>TRBJ2-1|-|TRBV2|TRBD2
TGTGCCAGCAGTGCAGTCCTAGCGGGAGCGAACAATGAGCAGTTCTTC
CASSAVLAGANNEQFF
>TRBJ2-2|-|TRBV7-3|-
TGTGCCAGCAGCTTAATCCCTAGCCCAGGGGGGGAGCTGTTTTTT
CASSLIPSPGGELFF
>TRBJ2-3|once|TRBV3-1/TRBV3-2|TRBD2
TGTGCCAGCAGCCAAAAACGACTAGCGGGCACAGATACGCAGTATTTT
CASSQKRLAGTDTQYF
>TRBJ2-7|-|TRBV12-3/TRBV12-4|-
TGTGCCAGCAGCCTAGCTAGCTCCTACGAGCAGTACTTC
CASSLASSYEQYF
>TRBJ1-6|-|TRBV12-3/TRBV12-4|-
TGTGCCAGCAGTTTAGGGTATAATTCACCCCTCCACTTT
CASSLGYNSPLHF
>TRBJ1-1|-|TRBV29-1|-
TGCAGCGTTGACCGTAACATGAACACTGAAGCTTTCTTT
CSVDRNMNTEAFF
>TRBJ2-2|-|TRBV7-6|TRBD2
TGTGCCAGCAGTCGACAGACTAGCGGGAGTTATGGCACCGGGGAGCTGTTTTTT
CASSRQTSGSYGTGELFF
>TRBJ1-1|-|TRBV28|-
TGTGCCTCCAGGGGCCAGAACACTGAAGCTTTCTTT
CASRGQNTEAFF
>TRBJ2-4|-|TRBV3-1/TRBV3-2|-
TGTGCCAGCAGCCAAGATATCTCCGGGGGAAACATTCAGTACTTC
CASSQDISGGNIQYF
>TRBJ2-6|-|TRBV2|-
TGTGCCAGCGCGGGACGGGTCCCTGGGGCCAACGTCCTGACTTTC
CASAGRVPGANVLTF
>TRBJ2-7|-|TRBV9|TRBD1
TGTGCCAGCAGCGAGGGGCCGGGACAGGGGGCCTACGAGCAGTACTTC
CASSEGPGQGAYEQYF
>TRBJ1-5|once|TRBV4-2|-
TGTGCCAGCAGCCAAGATAGGAGGGTTCGCAATCAGCCCCAGCATTTT
CASSQDRRVRNQPQHF
>TRBJ1-1|-|TRBV30|-
TGTGCCTGGAACAGGAATGAAGCTTTCTTT
CAWNRNEAFF
>TRBJ2-7|-|TRBV5-1|-
TGCGCCAGCAGCTTGGGGGACGTCGAGCAGTACTTC
CASSLGDVEQYF
>TRBJ1-1|-|TRBV2|-
TGTGCCAGCAGTGAATTCGAGAGCACTGAAGCTTTCTTT
CASSEFESTEAFF
>TRBJ1-2|-|TRBV6-2/TRBV6-3|-
TGTGCCAGCAGTTACCCCTATGGCTACACCTTC
CASSYPYGYTF
>TRBJ2-1|-|TRBV27|-
TGTGCCAGCAGCCGACAGATGGCGGATGAGCAGTTCTTC
CASSRQMADEQFF
>TRBJ2-2|-|TRBV27|-
TGTGCCATACGGCTAGAAGCGAACACCGGGGAGCTGTTTTTT
CAIRLEANTGELFF
>TRBJ2-6|-|TRBV10-3|-
TGTGCCATCAGTGAGCCCCAGGGTTCTGGGGCCAACGTCCTGACTTTC
CAISEPQGSGANVLTF
>TRBJ1-2|-|TRBV5-8|-
TGTGCCAGCAGCACACCGGGACGAGCTTGGGGCTACACCTTC
CASSTPGRAWGYTF